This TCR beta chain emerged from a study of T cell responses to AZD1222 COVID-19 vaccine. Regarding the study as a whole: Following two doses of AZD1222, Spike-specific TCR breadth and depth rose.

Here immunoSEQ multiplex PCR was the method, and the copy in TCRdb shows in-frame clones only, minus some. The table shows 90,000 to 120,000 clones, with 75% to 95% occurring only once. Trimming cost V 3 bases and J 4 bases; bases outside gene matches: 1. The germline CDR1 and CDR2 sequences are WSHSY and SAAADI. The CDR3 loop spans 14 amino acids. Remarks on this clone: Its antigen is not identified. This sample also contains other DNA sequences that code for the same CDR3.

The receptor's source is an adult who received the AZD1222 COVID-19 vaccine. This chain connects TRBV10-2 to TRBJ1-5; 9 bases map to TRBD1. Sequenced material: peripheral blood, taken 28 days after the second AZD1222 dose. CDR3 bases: TGCGCCAGCAGTGACGGGACAGGGAATCAGCCCCAGCATTTT. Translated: CASSDGTGNQPQHF.